The source of this T cell receptor (beta chain) is a study of T cell responses to AZD1222 COVID-19 vaccine. Study at large: Second-dose groups at about 4 or about 12 weeks were pooled. Whole-study results and caveats: The peak T cell response came first, and repertoires were sampled only after it.

CDR1 and CDR2 (germline): SEHNR, FQNEAQ (reference sequence). The germline V and J ends were trimmed by 5 bases and 6 bases, with 19 bases remaining between them. This CDR3 contains 16 residues. Notes on this clone: Its target is unknown.

Clones were read by immunoSEQ multiplex PCR, and TCRdb kept only the in-frame ones, dropping some. Of around 100,000 clones listed, around 94% are singletons. The chain employs TRBV7-9 and TRBJ1-4; possible D gene TRBD1, 6 bases. The receptor was isolated from an adult in good health. The sequenced sample was peripheral blood, obtained on day 0 of AZD1222 vaccination. The DNA for the CDR3 is TGTGCCAGCAGCCAGGGCACAGGGTTGGGGGATGAAAAACTGTTTTTT. Its protein product is CASSQGTGLGDEKLFF.